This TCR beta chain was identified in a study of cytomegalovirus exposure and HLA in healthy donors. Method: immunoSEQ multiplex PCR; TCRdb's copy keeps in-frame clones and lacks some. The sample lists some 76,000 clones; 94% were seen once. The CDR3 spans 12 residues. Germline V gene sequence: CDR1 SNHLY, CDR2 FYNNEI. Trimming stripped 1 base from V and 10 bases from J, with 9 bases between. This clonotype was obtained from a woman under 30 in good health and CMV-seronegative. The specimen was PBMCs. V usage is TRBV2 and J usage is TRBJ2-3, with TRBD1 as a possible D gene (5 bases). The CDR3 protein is CASSEEGSAQYF. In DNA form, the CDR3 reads TGTGCCAGCAGTGAAGAGGGGTCTGCGCAGTATTTT.